Presented here are 3 T cell receptor beta chains from one specimen sequenced in a study of shared clonotypes between healthy human individuals. TCRdb's table, derived via immunoSEQ multiplex PCR, lists solely in-frame clones and lacks some. Of 2 million to 2.5 million clones listed, under 95% were seen once; the top ten hold about 0.34%. What was sequenced was naive CD4+ T cells from PBMCs. Stated subset: CD45RA+ positively selected. Receptor source: a man in his late teens or twenties in good health. Some clones in this sample may be carry-over from other donors' samples.

The chain carries TRBV4-2 and TRBJ2-1; no firm D call. Germline V gene data show CDR1 as LGHNA and CDR2 as YNFKEQ. The CDR3 has 13 residues. V dropped 0 bases and J dropped 8 bases, with 8 bases sitting between them. The CDR3 loop is CASSQEANDEQFF. As DNA, the CDR3 is TGTGCCAGCAGCCAAGAGGCAAATGATGAGCAGTTCTTC.

The CDR3 bases are TGTGCCAGCAGCTTAAGCGGGCCTTCGGGGTATACGCAGTATTTT. This gives the protein CASSLSGPSGYTQYF. The chain is built from TRBV7-2 and TRBJ2-3, with a possible D match to TRBD2 (6 bases). The CDR3 extends over 15 amino acids. CDR1 and CDR2 (germline): SGHTA, FQGNSA. V shed 2 bases and J shed 7 bases, with 16 bases lying between them.

The V and J genes are TRBV21-1 and TRBJ1-5. TRBV21-1 is deemed a pseudogene. This CDR3 is 16 amino acids long. The CDR3 DNA reads as TGTGCCAGCAGCGACCGGGATCCCCCGGGCAATCAGCCCCAGCATTTT. Translation gives CASSDRDPPGNQPQHF.